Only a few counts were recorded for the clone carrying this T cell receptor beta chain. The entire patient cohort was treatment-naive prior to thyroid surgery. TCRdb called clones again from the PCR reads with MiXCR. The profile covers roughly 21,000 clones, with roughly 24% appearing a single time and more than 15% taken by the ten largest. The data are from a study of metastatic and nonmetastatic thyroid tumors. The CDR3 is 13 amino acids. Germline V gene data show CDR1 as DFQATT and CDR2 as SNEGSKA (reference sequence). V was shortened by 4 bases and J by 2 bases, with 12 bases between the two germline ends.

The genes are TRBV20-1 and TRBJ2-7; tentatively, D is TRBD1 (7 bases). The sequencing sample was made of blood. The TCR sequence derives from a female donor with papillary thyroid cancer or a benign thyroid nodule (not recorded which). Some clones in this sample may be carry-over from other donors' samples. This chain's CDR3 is CSANQGGAYEQYF. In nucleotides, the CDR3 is TGCAGTGCTAACCAGGGGGGCGCCTACGAGCAGTACTTC.